The entry below describes one T cell receptor beta chain. The CDR3 spans 14 residues. Germline V gene lookup returns CDR1 GTSNPN and CDR2 SVGIG (reference sequence). Trimming cost V 7 bases and J 2 bases; bases outside gene matches: 6. PCR was performed a second time for about 6 to 11 cycles using a sample-barcoded 5' primer and a J-beta primer mix. Each CDR3 protein gets one entry after TCRdb re-called the 5' RACE reads with MiXCR. The table shows some 1.5 million distinct CDR3 sequences, with approximately 28% occurring only once. The data were taken from a study of blood T cells in healthy people across ages.

V usage is TRBV30 and J usage is TRBJ1-2; the match to TRBD1 covers 11 bases. The receptor comes from a young woman in good health. The sequencing input was blood. DNA of the CDR3: TGTGCCTCATTTGGGGACAGGGGGAACTATGGCTACACCTTC. Amino acid sequence: CASFGDRGNYGYTF. Full variable domain (rest looked up from reference TRBV30 and TRBJ1-2): SQTIHQWPATLVQPVGSPLSLECTVEGTSNPNLYWYRQAAGRGLQLLFYSVGIGQISSEVPQNLSASRPQDRQFILSSKKLLLSDSGFYLCASFGDRGNYGYTFGSGTRLTVV.